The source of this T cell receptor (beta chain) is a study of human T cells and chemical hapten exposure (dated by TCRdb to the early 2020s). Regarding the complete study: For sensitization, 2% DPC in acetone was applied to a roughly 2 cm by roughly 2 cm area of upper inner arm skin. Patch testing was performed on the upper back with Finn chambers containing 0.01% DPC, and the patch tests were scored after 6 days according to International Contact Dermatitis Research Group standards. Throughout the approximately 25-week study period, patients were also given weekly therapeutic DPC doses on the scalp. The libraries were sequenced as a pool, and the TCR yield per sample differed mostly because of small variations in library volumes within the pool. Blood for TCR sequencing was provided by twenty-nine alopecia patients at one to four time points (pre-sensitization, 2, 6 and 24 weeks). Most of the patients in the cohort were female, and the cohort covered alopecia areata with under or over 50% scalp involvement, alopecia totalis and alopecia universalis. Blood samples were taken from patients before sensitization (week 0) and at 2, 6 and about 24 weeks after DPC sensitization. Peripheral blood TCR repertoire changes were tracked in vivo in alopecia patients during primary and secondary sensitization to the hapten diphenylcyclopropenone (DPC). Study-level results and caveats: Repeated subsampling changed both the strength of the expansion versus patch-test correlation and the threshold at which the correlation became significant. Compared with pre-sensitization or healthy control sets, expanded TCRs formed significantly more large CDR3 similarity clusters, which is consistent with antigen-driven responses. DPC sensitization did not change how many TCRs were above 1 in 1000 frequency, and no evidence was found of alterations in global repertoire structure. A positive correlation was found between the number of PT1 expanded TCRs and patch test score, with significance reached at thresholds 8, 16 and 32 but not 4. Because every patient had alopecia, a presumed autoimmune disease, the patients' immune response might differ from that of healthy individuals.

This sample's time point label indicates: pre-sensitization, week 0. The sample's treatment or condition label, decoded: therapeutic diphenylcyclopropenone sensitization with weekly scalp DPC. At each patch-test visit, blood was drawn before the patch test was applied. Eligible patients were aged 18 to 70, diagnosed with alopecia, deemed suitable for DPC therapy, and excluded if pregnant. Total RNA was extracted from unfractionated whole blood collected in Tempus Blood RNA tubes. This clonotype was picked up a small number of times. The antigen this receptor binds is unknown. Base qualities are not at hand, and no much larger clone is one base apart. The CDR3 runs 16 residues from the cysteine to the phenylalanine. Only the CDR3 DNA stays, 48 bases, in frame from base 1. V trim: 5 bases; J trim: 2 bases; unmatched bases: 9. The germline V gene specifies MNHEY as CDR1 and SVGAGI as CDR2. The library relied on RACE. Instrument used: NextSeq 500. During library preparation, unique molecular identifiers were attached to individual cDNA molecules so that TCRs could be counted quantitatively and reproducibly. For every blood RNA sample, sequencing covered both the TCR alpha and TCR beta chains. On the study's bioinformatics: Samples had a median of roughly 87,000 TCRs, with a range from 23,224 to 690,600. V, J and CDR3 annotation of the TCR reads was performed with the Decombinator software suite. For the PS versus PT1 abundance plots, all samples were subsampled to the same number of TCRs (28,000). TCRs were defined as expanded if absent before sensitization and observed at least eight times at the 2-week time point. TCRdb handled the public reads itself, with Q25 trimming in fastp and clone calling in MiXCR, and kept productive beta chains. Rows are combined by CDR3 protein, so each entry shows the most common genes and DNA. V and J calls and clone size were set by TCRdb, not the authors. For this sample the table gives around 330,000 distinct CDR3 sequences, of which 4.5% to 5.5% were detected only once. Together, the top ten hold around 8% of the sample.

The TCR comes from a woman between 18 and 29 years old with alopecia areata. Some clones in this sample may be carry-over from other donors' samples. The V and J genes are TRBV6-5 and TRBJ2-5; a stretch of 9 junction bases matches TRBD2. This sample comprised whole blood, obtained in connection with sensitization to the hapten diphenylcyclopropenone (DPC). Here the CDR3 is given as CASSQRGATNQETQYF. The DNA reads TGTGCCAGCAGTCAGCGGGGGGCTACGAATCAAGAGACCCAGTACTTC.